This is a list of T cell receptor beta chains from one sample in a study of tumor-infiltrating lymphocytes in primary liver carcinoma. TCRdb passed the multiplex PCR reads through MiXCR, listing each CDR3 protein once. Among about 190,000 distinct CDR3 sequences listed, just under 85% were seen once. Sequences were obtained from tumor tissue from primary liver carcinoma. The receptor set was obtained from a man aged 35-49 years with primary liver carcinoma and hepatitis B virus infection. Each CDR3 is given with its conserved first and last residue. Fields, in order: clone size, J gene, D gene, V gene, CDR3 DNA, CDR3 protein. The D gene is left open where the match is weak. Only some rows state a clone size, as once, few, many or a class for expanded clones.

size: .
J: TRBJ1-2
D: .
V: TRBV4-3
DNA: TGCGCCAACAGTCAAGATGAAGGGACGGGTACGAGGAACTATGGCTACGCCTTC
CDR3: CANSQDEGTGTRNYGYAF

size: .
J: TRBJ2-7
D: .
V: TRBV4-1
DNA: TGTGCAAGCAGCCACGATATTGGCAGGGGTCCCTACGAGCAGTACTTC
CDR3: CASSHDIGRGPYEQYF

size: .
J: TRBJ2-3
D: TRBD2
V: TRBV12-3/TRBV12-4
DNA: TGTGCCAGCAGTTTATCGAAGCCGGGATACCCAGCGGGAACCGATACGCAGTATTTT
CDR3: CASSLSKPGYPAGTDTQYF

size: .
J: TRBJ1-6
D: .
V: TRBV11-1
DNA: TGCGCCAGTATCCGGACACTGGTTTCACCCCTCCACTTC
CDR3: CASIRTLVSPLHF

size: .
J: TRBJ1-1
D: .
V: TRBV12-3/TRBV12-4
DNA: TGTGCCAGCGGCTCTTCCGATGCGAACGCTGAAGCTTTCTTT
CDR3: CASGSSDANAEAFF

size: .
J: TRBJ2-1
D: TRBD2
V: TRBV11-2
DNA: TGTGCCAGCAGCTTTAGCGGGCCACTCGGCATTGAACAGTTCTTC
CDR3: CASSFSGPLGIEQFF

size: .
J: TRBJ1-1
D: .
V: TRBV6-6
DNA: TGTGCCATCAGCATAGGGGGGACTACTGAGGCTTTCTTT
CDR3: CAISIGGTTEAFF

size: .
J: TRBJ2-5
D: .
V: TRBV10-3
DNA: TGTGCCATCAGTGACCGAGAGAAGGGGATGGAGGCCCAGTACTTC
CDR3: CAISDREKGMEAQYF

size: .
J: TRBJ2-5
D: .
V: TRBV6-2/TRBV6-3
DNA: TGTGTCAGCAGTTTCGTCCAGACCCAGTACTTC
CDR3: CVSSFVQTQYF

size: .
J: TRBJ2-2
D: TRBD2
V: TRBV11-2
DNA: TGTGCCAGCAGTTTATTGACTAGCGGGGGCACCGGGGAGCTGTTTTTT
CDR3: CASSLLTSGGTGELFF

size: .
J: TRBJ1-1
D: .
V: TRBV12-3/TRBV12-4
DNA: TGTGCCAGCAGCTTTTCCGATGCGAACACTGAATCTTTCTTT
CDR3: CASSFSDANTESFF

size: .
J: TRBJ2-5
D: TRBD1
V: TRBV28
DNA: TGTGCCAGTATGCCGGACAGGATGGTAGAGACCCAGTACTTC
CDR3: CASMPDRMVETQYF

size: .
J: TRBJ2-1
D: .
V: TRBV5-4
DNA: TGTGCCAGCAGTCTCCTGGACCATACCAATGAGCAGTTCTTC
CDR3: CASSLLDHTNEQFF

size: .
J: TRBJ2-1
D: TRBD2
V: TRBV28
DNA: TGTGCGAGCAGCCTCGGGACTAGCGGTGAGCAGATCTTC
CDR3: CASSLGTSGEQIF

size: .
J: TRBJ2-5
D: TRBD1
V: TRBV5-4
DNA: TGTGTCAAAAGCAACCTAGGACAGGGGGCGGCTCAAGAGACTCAATACTTC
CDR3: CVKSNLGQGAAQETQYF

size: .
J: TRBJ2-7
D: .
V: TRBV29-1
DNA: TGCAGTGTCATGACAACTGGGACCGGCACTCCCTACGAGCAGTATTTC
CDR3: CSVMTTGTGTPYEQYF

size: once
J: TRBJ1-2
D: .
V: TRBV21-1
DNA: TGTACCAGCAGCAAAGCCGGGACAGGGGACGATCGTCCTTGGGGCTTCACCTTC
CDR3: CTSSKAGTGDDRPWGFTF

size: once
J: TRBJ1-4
D: .
V: TRBV29-1
DNA: TGCAGCGTTGCCCGGGGACGGAGTGAAAAACTGTTTTTT
CDR3: CSVARGRSEKLFF

size: .
J: TRBJ2-2
D: TRBD2
V: TRBV28
DNA: TGTGCCAGCCGGCTAGCGGGAGTTGTGAACACCGGGGAGCTGCTTTTT
CDR3: CASRLAGVVNTGELLF

size: .
J: TRBJ2-7
D: .
V: TRBV13
DNA: TGTGCCAGCAGCTCCTATACTTGTTCGGGCGAACAGTACTTC
CDR3: CASSSYTCSGEQYF

size: .
J: TRBJ2-1
D: .
V: TRBV5-1
DNA: TGCGCCAGCAGCTTCCGTCGCGAGATTGATGAGCAGTTTTTC
CDR3: CASSFRREIDEQFF

size: .
J: TRBJ1-1
D: .
V: TRBV29-1
DNA: TGCAGCGTTGAAGATCGGGGGATCGAGAACACTGAAGCTTTCTTT
CDR3: CSVEDRGIENTEAFF

size: many
J: TRBJ2-7
D: .
V: TRBV30
DNA: TGTGCCTGGAGTGGAGGCAGGGCCTACGAGCAGTACTTC
CDR3: CAWSGGRAYEQYF

size: .
J: TRBJ1-1
D: .
V: TRBV30
DNA: TGTGCCTGGAGTATGCGATGGGACACTGAAGCTTTCTTT
CDR3: CAWSMRWDTEAFF

size: .
J: TRBJ2-3
D: .
V: TRBV11-1
DNA: TGTGCCAACTTCTCTGGGGGAAGCTCTGTTGGAGCCCGCACAGATACGCAGTATTTT
CDR3: CANFSGGSSVGARTDTQYF

size: .
J: TRBJ2-1
D: .
V: TRBV7-9
DNA: TGTACCAGCAGCTCAGGGGGGCGGGACAATGAGCAGTTCTTC
CDR3: CTSSSGGRDNEQFF

size: .
J: TRBJ2-1
D: TRBD1
V: TRBV5-1
DNA: TGCGTTAGCAGCTCCTACAGGGGCGAGCAGTTCTTC
CDR3: CVSSSYRGEQFF

size: .
J: TRBJ1-5
D: .
V: TRBV11-2
DNA: TGTGCCAGTAGCTTAGTAGAGGTAACAGGGAGCAATCAACCCCAGCATTTT
CDR3: CASSLVEVTGSNQPQHF

size: .
J: TRBJ2-7
D: .
V: TRBV14
DNA: TGTGCCAGCAGCCAAGATCAGGACTCTGGGGAATTTCGCAAGCAGTACTTC
CDR3: CASSQDQDSGEFRKQYF

size: .
J: TRBJ2-3
D: .
V: TRBV24-1
DNA: TGTGCCACCAGTTACTCCGGCGGGCTCACAGATACGCAGTATTTT
CDR3: CATSYSGGLTDTQYF

size: .
J: TRBJ2-2
D: .
V: TRBV12-3/TRBV12-4
DNA: TGTGCCAGCATGGAGAGTGCGAACACCGGGGAGCTGTTTTTT
CDR3: CASMESANTGELFF

size: .
J: TRBJ1-2
D: TRBD1
V: TRBV6-1
DNA: TGTGCCAGCAGTCCCCAGAGGACAGGTGGCTACACCTTC
CDR3: CASSPQRTGGYTF

size: few
J: TRBJ2-7
D: .
V: TRBV20-1
DNA: TGCAGTGCTCCACTCTACAGGGACGAGCAGTACTTC
CDR3: CSAPLYRDEQYF

size: many
J: TRBJ2-2
D: .
V: TRBV4-1
DNA: TGCGCCAGCAGCCAAGATTACGGGTCGAACACCGGGGAGCTGTTTTTT
CDR3: CASSQDYGSNTGELFF

size: .
J: TRBJ2-5
D: .
V: TRBV7-8
DNA: TGTGCCAGCAGCTTAGCGGGCAGGGGCACCCTAGAGACCAAGTACTTC
CDR3: CASSLAGRGTLETKYF

size: .
J: TRBJ2-1
D: TRBD1
V: TRBV6-1
DNA: TGTGCCAGCAGCGTGACAGGGAGCTCTTGCAATGAGCAGATCTTC
CDR3: CASSVTGSSCNEQIF

size: .
J: TRBJ2-7
D: .
V: TRBV7-6
DNA: TGTGCCAGCAAACTTGCGGGCGAAACCTACGAGCAGTACTTC
CDR3: CASKLAGETYEQYF

size: .
J: TRBJ2-7
D: .
V: TRBV10-3
DNA: TGTGCCAGCAGTGAAGCAGGGGAGTGCTCCTACGAGCAGTATTTC
CDR3: CASSEAGECSYEQYF

size: .
J: TRBJ1-2
D: .
V: TRBV30
DNA: TGTGCCTGGAGTGTGGTAGGAGGTACCTATGGTTACACCTTC
CDR3: CAWSVVGGTYGYTF

size: .
J: TRBJ2-1
D: .
V: TRBV5-1
DNA: TGCGCCGGCAGCTTAACAGCGGTCAATGAGCAGTTCTTC
CDR3: CAGSLTAVNEQFF

size: .
J: TRBJ2-1
D: .
V: TRBV30
DNA: TGTGCCTGGGAGGAATACAATGATCAATTCTTC
CDR3: CAWEEYNDQFF

size: .
J: TRBJ2-7
D: .
V: TRBV9
DNA: TGTGCCAGCAGCGGGACTATCTACGAGCAGTACTTC
CDR3: CASSGTIYEQYF